Here is one TCR beta chain with its context. The target antigen is unknown. The entry originates in a study of cytomegalovirus exposure and HLA in healthy donors. Regarding the study as a whole: An analysis that came later showed most CMV-associated TCR beta chains appearing HLA-restricted.

Primers included in the PCR were 60 Vbeta and 13 Jbeta primers. Assay: immunoSEQ multiplex PCR; the TCRdb copy retains only in-frame clones and omits some. Among about 120,000 clones listed, over 60% were seen once. The CDR3 spans 15 residues. Germline loops: CDR1 KGHSH, CDR2 LQKENI. Between the trimmed V and J ends, which lost 2 bases and 7 bases, there was a span of 12 bases. V and J are TRBV18 and TRBJ1-6; no clear D gene. Material for sequencing was PBMCs. The receptor's source is a man younger than 40 in good health and CMV-seropositive. The DNA of the CDR3 is TGTGCCAGCTCACCAATCCAGGTGCGCAATTCACCCCTCCACTTT. Protein sequence: CASSPIQVRNSPLHF.